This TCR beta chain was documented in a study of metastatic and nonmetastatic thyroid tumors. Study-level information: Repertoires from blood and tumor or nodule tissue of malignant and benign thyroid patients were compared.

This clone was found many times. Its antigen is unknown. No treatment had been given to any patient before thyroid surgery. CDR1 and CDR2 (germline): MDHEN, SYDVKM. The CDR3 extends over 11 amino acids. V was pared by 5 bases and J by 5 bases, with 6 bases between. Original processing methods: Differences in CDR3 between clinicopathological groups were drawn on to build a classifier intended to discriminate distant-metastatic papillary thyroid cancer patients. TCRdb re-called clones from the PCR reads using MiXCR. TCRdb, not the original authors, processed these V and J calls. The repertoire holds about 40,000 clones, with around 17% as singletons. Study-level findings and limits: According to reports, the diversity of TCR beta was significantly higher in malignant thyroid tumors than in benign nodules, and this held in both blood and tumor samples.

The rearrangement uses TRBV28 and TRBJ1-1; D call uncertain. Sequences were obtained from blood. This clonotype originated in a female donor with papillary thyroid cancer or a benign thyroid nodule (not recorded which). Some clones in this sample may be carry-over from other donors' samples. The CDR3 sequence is CASSPLTEAFF. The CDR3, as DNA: TGTGCCAGCAGTCCCCTTACTGAAGCTTTCTTT.